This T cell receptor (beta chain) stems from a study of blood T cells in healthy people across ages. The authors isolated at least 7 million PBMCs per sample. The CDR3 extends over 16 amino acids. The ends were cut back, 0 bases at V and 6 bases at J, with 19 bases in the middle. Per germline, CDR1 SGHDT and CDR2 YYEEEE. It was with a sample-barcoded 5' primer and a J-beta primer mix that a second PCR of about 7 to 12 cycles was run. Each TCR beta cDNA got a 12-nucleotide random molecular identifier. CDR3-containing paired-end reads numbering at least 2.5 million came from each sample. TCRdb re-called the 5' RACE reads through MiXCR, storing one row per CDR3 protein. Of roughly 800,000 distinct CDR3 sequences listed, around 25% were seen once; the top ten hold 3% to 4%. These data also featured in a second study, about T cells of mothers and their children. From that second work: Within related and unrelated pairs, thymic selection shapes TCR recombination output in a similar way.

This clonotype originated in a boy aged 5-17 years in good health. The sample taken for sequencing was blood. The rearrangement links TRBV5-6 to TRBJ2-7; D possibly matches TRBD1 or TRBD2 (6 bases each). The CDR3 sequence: CASSLDRGTTTIEQYF. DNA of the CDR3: TGTGCCAGCAGCTTGGATCGGGGGACAACGACTATCGAGCAGTACTTC.